The 26 T cell receptor beta chains below all came from one sample that was sequenced in a study of cytomegalovirus exposure and HLA in healthy donors. PCR was performed using 60 Vbeta and 13 Jbeta primers. Generated by immunoSEQ multiplex PCR, the TCRdb table keeps only in-frame clones and is missing some. The data contain 100,000 to 150,000 clones, about 80% of them seen just once; the ten biggest clones take up 7% to 9.5%. The sequenced material came from PBMCs. These receptors came from a man aged 25-40 years in good health and CMV-seropositive.

The J gene is TRBJ2-7, the V gene TRBV19; TRBD2 is a possible D gene (5 bases). Germline V gene data show CDR1 as LNHDA and CDR2 as SQIVND (reference sequence). V was trimmed by 3 bases and J by 3 bases, leaving 6 bases between them. The CDR3 has 12 amino acids. This chain's CDR3 is CASSIGGYEQYF. The CDR3 bases are TGTGCCAGTAGTATTGGAGGCTACGAGCAGTACTTC. Full variable domain (remainder filled in from reference TRBV19 and TRBJ2-7): DGGITQSPKYLFRKEGQNVTLSCEQNLNHDAMYWYRQDPGQGLRLIYYSQIVNDFQKGDIAEGYSVSREKKESFPLTVTSAQKNPTAFYLCASSIGGYEQYFGPGTRLTVT.

V gene TRBV9 combines with J gene TRBJ1-1; no firm D call. The V gene lost 7 bases and the J gene lost 1 base, with 14 bases spanning the gap. CDR3 length equals 14 residues. Germline V gene sequence: CDR1 SGDLS, CDR2 YYNGEE. This chain's CDR3 is CASGPSGRNTEAFF. CDR3 bases: TGTGCCAGCGGTCCCTCTGGGAGGAACACTGAAGCTTTCTTT.

This chain joins TRBV9 and TRBJ1-3; TRBD1 agrees at 8 bases. The V segment lost 0 bases and the J segment 6 bases; nucleotides outside the gene matches: 5. Looked up from germline, CDR1 is SGDLS and CDR2 is YYNGEE. The CDR3 consists of 15 residues. CDR3 sequence: CASSVGARGQNTIYF. The CDR3, as DNA: TGTGCCAGCAGCGTAGGAGCCAGGGGGCAAAACACCATATATTTT.

J is TRBJ1-5 and V is TRBV7-8, with D tentatively TRBD1 (5 bases). V was clipped by 1 base and J by 0 bases, with 13 bases between them. CDR1 and CDR2 (germline): SGHVS, FQNEAQ. The CDR3 covers 17 residues. CDR3 DNA: TGTGCCAGCAGCTTAGTTGCCAGGGTTTTTAGCAATCAGCCCCAGCATTTT. This encodes CASSLVARVFSNQPQHF.

CDR3 sequence: CASSITGTGREKLFF. CDR3 DNA sequence: TGTGCCAGTAGTATCACCGGGACAGGGAGAGAAAAACTGTTTTTT. J is TRBJ1-4 and V is TRBV19, with 9 bases aligning to TRBD1. The CDR3 has 15 amino acids. V dropped 3 bases and J dropped 8; count of bases not matched to a gene: 7. Germline V gene sequence: CDR1 LNHDA, CDR2 SQIVND (reference sequence).

J is TRBJ1-6 and V is TRBV5-1, with 7 bases identical to TRBD1. V lost 5 bases and J lost 1; bases outside the gene matches: 9. CDR1 is SGHRS, CDR2 YFSETQ, per germline. The CDR3 runs to 17 residues. The CDR3 sequence is CASSSTPQGSYNSPLHF. CDR3 in DNA: TGCGCCAGCAGTTCCACCCCACAGGGGTCCTATAATTCACCCCTCCACTTT.

The gene calls are TRBV30 and TRBJ2-1; 10 bases are shared with TRBD1. J lost 6 bases, V lost 5 bases, and 4 bases had no gene match. Germline lookup yields CDR1 GTSNPN and CDR2 SVGIG (reference sequence). This CDR3 spans 13 amino acids. In DNA, the CDR3 is TGTGCCTGGGGCCGGGACAGGGGCAATGAGCAGTTCTTC. It codes for CAWGRDRGNEQFF.

The chain is built from TRBV7-3 and TRBJ2-1; D may be TRBD1 (6 bases). The V gene's germline CDR1 is SGHTA and CDR2 FQGTGA. Trimming removed 5 bases at V and 2 bases at J, with 16 bases between. The CDR3 extends over 16 amino acids. The CDR3 nucleotides are TGTGCCAGCAGCCAGGGGTGGCCAACTCCCTACAATGAGCAGTTCTTC. Translating it yields CASSQGWPTPYNEQFF.

The chain joins TRBV6-5 to TRBJ1-3; D call uncertain. V was trimmed by 5 bases and J by 2 bases, leaving 4 bases between them. CDR1 and CDR2 from the germline V gene are MNHEY and SVGAGI. The CDR3 spans 12 residues. For the CDR3, the DNA is TGTGCCAGCAGTCAAACTGGAAACACCATATATTTT. It specifies CASSQTGNTIYF.

This chain links TRBV6-5 with TRBJ2-6; 12 nucleotides align to TRBD2. CDR1 is MNHEY, CDR2 SVGAGI, per germline. V gave up 4 bases and J gave up 2 bases; unmatched junction bases: 0. The CDR3 sequence is 16 residues long. CDR3 residues: CASSSSGGAGANVLTF. CDR3 nucleotides: TGTGCCAGCAGTTCTAGCGGGGGGGCTGGGGCCAACGTCCTGACTTTC.

The chain combines TRBV6-1 with TRBJ1-5, with 7 bases lining up with TRBD1. The junction had 6 bases not matched to a gene; V was cut back by 2 bases and J by 5 bases. CDR1 and CDR2 (germline): MNHNS, SASEGT. This CDR3 region has 15 residues. The CDR3 region is CASSERDRGDQPQHF. In DNA form, the CDR3 reads TGTGCCAGCAGTGAAAGGGACAGAGGTGATCAGCCCCAGCATTTT.

In regard to this clone: Different DNA sequences within this sample yield the same CDR3. This chain uses TRBV2 with TRBJ1-5; no clear D. V lost 3 bases to trimming and J lost 1 base, with 10 bases between them. The CDR3 sequence is 15 residues long. Germline CDR1 and CDR2: SNHLY and FYNNEI. CDR3 nucleotides: TGTGCCAGCAGTGAGGGAGTCAGGAGCAATCAGCCCCAGCATTTT. It is translated as CASSEGVRSNQPQHF.

The V and J genes are TRBV6-1 and TRBJ1-1; D remains ambiguous. V was shortened by 5 bases and J by 1 base, with 11 bases between the two germline ends. The CDR3 extends over 14 amino acids. Germline values: CDR1 MNHNS, CDR2 SASEGT. The CDR3 is CASSYRHRNTEAFF. CDR3 sequence (DNA): TGTGCCAGCAGTTATCGACATAGGAACACTGAAGCTTTCTTT.

The rearrangement joins TRBV7-2 to TRBJ1-6; D gene unclear. The V gene lost 1 base and the J gene lost 6 bases, with 10 bases spanning the gap. Per the germline V gene, CDR1 is SGHTA and CDR2 is FQGNSA. The CDR3 consists of 15 residues. CDR3 DNA sequence: TGTGCCAGCAGCTTAGGGCATTTTTCTAATTCACCCCTCCACTTT. Its protein is CASSLGHFSNSPLHF.

This chain joins TRBV7-8 and TRBJ2-5; possible D gene TRBD1, 5 bases. The CDR3 loop spans 18 amino acids. In germline, CDR1 is SGHVS, CDR2 FQNEAQ. The ends were cut back, 4 bases at V and 3 bases at J, with 24 bases in the middle. This CDR3 is CASSSDRYRTQSEETQYF. The CDR3, as DNA: TGTGCCAGCAGCTCAGATCGCTACAGGACCCAATCCGAAGAGACCCAGTACTTC.

The CDR3 DNA reads as TGTGCCAGTAGTATAGGGGAGAGTGCAGATACGCAGTATTTT. Residues: CASSIGESADTQYF. This chain uses TRBV19 with TRBJ2-3, with a possible D match to TRBD2 (5 bases). CDR1 is LNHDA and CDR2 is SQIVND in the germline V gene (reference sequence). V was shortened by 1 base and J by 4 bases, with 9 bases between the two germline ends. There are 14 residues in the CDR3.

CDR3 amino acids: CASSLWTGAGETQYF. The CDR3 region has the DNA TGCGCCAGCAGCTTGTGGACAGGGGCCGGGGAGACCCAGTACTTC. The J gene is TRBJ2-5, the V gene TRBV5-1; TRBD1 agrees at 9 bases. Germline V gene lookup returns CDR1 SGHRS and CDR2 YFSETQ. Unmatched junction bases numbered 6, after V lost 1 base and J lost 5 bases. The CDR3 is 15 amino acids. The full variable domain, with the rest looked up from reference TRBV5-1 and TRBJ2-5, is KAGVTQTPRYLIKTRGQQVTLSCSPISGHRSVSWYQQTPGQGLQFLFEYFSETQRNKGNFPGRFSGRQFSNSRSEMNVSTLELGDSALYLCASSLWTGAGETQYFGPGTRLLVL.

The V call is TRBV9, the J call TRBJ1-5; 10 bases agree with TRBD1. The germline V gene has CDR1 SGDLS and CDR2 YYNGEE. With 4 bases clipped from V and 0 bases from J, the junction kept 13 bases outside the gene matches. The CDR3 is 19 residues long. This CDR3 is CASSSDPGQGPYSNQPQHF. CDR3 DNA: TGTGCCAGCAGCTCCGACCCGGGACAGGGGCCTTATAGCAATCAGCCCCAGCATTTT.

The CDR3 loop is CASSRDSFNEKLFF. The DNA for the CDR3 is TGTGCCAGCAGCCGGGACAGCTTTAATGAAAAACTGTTTTTT. This sequence joins TRBV7-8 and TRBJ1-4; 7 nucleotides line up with TRBD1. The V gene end was trimmed by 5 bases and the J gene end by 4 bases; junction bases not matched to a gene: 4. The germline V gene has CDR1 SGHVS and CDR2 FQNEAQ. This CDR3 region has 14 residues.

The chain employs TRBV9 and TRBJ2-7, with 9 positions matching TRBD1. There are 14 residues in the CDR3. V dropped 4 bases and J dropped 4; count of bases not matched to a gene: 6. CDR1 and CDR2 (germline): SGDLS, YYNGEE. As DNA, the CDR3 is TGTGCCAGCAGCCCCCGGGACAGGGCGTACGAGCAGTACTTC. This translates into CASSPRDRAYEQYF.

V usage is TRBV5-1 and J usage is TRBJ1-1, with 9 bases fitting TRBD1. CDR3 length equals 14 residues. Trimming cost V 3 bases and J 5 bases; bases outside gene matches: 5. Germline values: CDR1 SGHRS, CDR2 YFSETQ. The CDR3 DNA reads as TGCGCCAGCAGCTACAGGGGGCATGAAACTGAAGCTTTCTTT. This translates into CASSYRGHETEAFF.

This clone was picked up one time. The chain couples TRBV19 to TRBJ2-1, with D uncertain. V was cut by 3 bases and J by 4 bases, with 4 bases left in between. This CDR3 comprises 12 residues. Germline CDR1 reads LNHDA; CDR2 reads SQIVND (reference sequence). This CDR3 reads CASSIPYNEQFF. The CDR3 coding sequence is TGTGCCAGTAGTATCCCTTACAATGAGCAGTTCTTC.

J is TRBJ1-5 and V is TRBV30, with D possibly TRBD1 on 6 matching bases. CDR1 GTSNPN and CDR2 SVGIG come from the germline V gene (reference sequence). The germline V and J ends were trimmed by 0 bases and 7 bases, with 13 bases remaining between them. The CDR3 runs to 14 residues. The CDR3 reads CAWSVRGGGQPQHF. For the CDR3, the DNA is TGTGCCTGGAGTGTACGGGGGGGCGGGCAGCCCCAGCATTTT.

This clone was observed a handful of times. This chain links TRBV19 with TRBJ2-7; D is unclear. The germline gives CDR1 LNHDA, CDR2 SQIVND (reference sequence). The V end lost 8 bases, the J end lost 3 bases, and 8 bases lay between the germline ends. This CDR3 comprises 11 residues. DNA for the CDR3: TGTGCCAGTGGGCAGTACTACGAGCAGTACTTC. The encoded protein is CASGQYYEQYF.

The J gene is TRBJ1-2, the V gene TRBV30; 7 positions agree with TRBD1. V shed 0 bases and J 8 bases; nucleotides not matched to a gene: 9. CDR1 is GTSNPN and CDR2 is SVGIG in the germline V gene (reference sequence). The CDR3 consists of 14 residues. DNA for the CDR3: TGTGCCTGGAGTGTAAGGGGGCGCTTAATGGGCTACACCTTC. Its protein product is CAWSVRGRLMGYTF.

This clone was recorded once. The chain employs TRBV7-8 and TRBJ2-7; 7 nucleotides line up with TRBD1. J was trimmed by 7 bases and V by 8 bases; bases with no gene match: 11. The length of the CDR3 is 13 residues. Germline loops: CDR1 SGHVS, CDR2 FQNEAQ. The CDR3 spells CASRGQVTGEQYF. The CDR3 DNA reads as TGTGCCAGCCGAGGACAGGTAACAGGGGAGCAGTACTTC.